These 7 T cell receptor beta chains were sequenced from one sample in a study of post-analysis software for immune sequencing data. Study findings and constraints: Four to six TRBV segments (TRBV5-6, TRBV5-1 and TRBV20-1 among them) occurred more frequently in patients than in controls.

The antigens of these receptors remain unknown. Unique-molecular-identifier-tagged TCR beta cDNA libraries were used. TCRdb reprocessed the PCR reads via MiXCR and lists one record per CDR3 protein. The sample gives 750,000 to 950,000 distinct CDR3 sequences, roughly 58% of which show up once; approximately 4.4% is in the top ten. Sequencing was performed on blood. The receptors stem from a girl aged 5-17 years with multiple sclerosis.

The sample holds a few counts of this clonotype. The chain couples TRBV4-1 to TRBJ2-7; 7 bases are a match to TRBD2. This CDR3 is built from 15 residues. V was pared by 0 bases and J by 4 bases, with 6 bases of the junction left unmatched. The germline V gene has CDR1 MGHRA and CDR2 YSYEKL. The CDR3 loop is CASSQDRASGYEQYF. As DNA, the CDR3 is TGCGCCAGCAGCCAAGATAGAGCTAGCGGTTACGAGCAGTACTTC.

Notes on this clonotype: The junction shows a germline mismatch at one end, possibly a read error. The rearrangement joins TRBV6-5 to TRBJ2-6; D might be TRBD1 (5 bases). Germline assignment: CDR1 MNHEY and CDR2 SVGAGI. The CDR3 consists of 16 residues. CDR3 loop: CASSYGVSAGANVRTF. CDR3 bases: TGTGCCAGCAGTTACGGGGTTTCGGCTGGGGCCAACGTCCGGACTTTC.

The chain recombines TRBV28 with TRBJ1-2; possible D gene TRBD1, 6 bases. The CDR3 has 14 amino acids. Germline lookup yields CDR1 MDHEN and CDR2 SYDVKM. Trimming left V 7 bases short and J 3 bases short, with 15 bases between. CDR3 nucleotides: TGTGCCAGCATCTCGGGGGCTCAGGACTATGGCTACACCTTC. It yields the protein CASISGAQDYGYTF.

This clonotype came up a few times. The chain's CDR3 is CSANNLAGDTNEQFF. CDR3 coding DNA: TGCAGTGCTAATAATCTAGCGGGAGATACTAATGAGCAGTTCTTC. The chain is built from TRBV20-1 and TRBJ2-1; 10 bases align to TRBD2. The CDR3 is made up of 15 amino acids. Germline V gene sequence: CDR1 DFQATT, CDR2 SNEGSKA (reference sequence). The ends lost 4 bases at V and 7 bases at J; junction bases unmatched: 10.

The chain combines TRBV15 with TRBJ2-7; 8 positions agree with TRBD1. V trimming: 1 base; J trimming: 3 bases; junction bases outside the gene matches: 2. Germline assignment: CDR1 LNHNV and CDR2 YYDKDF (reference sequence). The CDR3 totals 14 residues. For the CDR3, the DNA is TGTGCCACCAGCAGAGGGACAGGGCTCTACGAGCAGTACTTC. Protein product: CATSRGTGLYEQYF.

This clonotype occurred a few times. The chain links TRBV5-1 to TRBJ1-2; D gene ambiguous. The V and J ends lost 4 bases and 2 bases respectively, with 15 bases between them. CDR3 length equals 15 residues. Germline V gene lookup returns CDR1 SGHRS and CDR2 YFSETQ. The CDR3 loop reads CASSPGMGSNYGYTF. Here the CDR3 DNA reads TGCGCCAGCAGCCCTGGGATGGGCAGCAACTATGGCTACACCTTC.

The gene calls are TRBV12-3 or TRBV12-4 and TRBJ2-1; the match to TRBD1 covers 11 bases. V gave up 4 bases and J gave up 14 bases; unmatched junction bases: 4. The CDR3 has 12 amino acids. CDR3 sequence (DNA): TGTGCCAGCAGTTCTCTGGGACAGGGGGAGTTCTTC. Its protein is CASSSLGQGEFF.